This T cell receptor beta chain was found in a study of blood T cells in healthy people across ages. PCR was performed a second time for about 7 to 12 cycles using a sample-barcoded 5' primer and a J-beta primer mix. TCRdb reprocessed the 5' RACE reads with MiXCR, giving one entry per CDR3 protein. The sample yields hundreds of thousands of distinct CDR3 sequences, under 65% seen once. This CDR3 region has 15 residues. Germline V gene sequence: CDR1 SGHRS, CDR2 YFSETQ. With 0 bases clipped from V and 8 bases from J, the junction kept 4 bases outside the gene matches. Donors were healthy Caucasian individuals from Russia aged roughly 6 to 90. Total RNA, at least 5 micrograms per sample, came from PBMCs.

This sequence joins TRBV5-1 and TRBJ2-1; 11 bases fit TRBD2. Sample: blood. This receptor was obtained from a man in his 60s in good health. The CDR3 sequence: CASSLVAGGPDEQFF. For the CDR3, the DNA is TGCGCCAGCAGCTTGGTAGCGGGGGGGCCGGATGAGCAGTTCTTC.